The rows below give T cell receptor beta chains drawn from one sample of a study of T cells in Graves' hyperthyroidism and ophthalmopathy. One entry per CDR3 protein results from TCRdb running MiXCR on the multiplex PCR reads. The sample records hundreds of thousands of distinct CDR3 sequences, just under 45% being singletons. Sequenced input: peripheral blood or thyroid tissue (not recorded which). Source of these receptors: an adult man with Graves' disease, either hyperthyroidism or ophthalmopathy (not recorded which). CDR3s include the opening cysteine and the closing phenylalanine or tryptophan. Fields, in order: D gene, clone size, CDR3 length, V gene, CDR3 protein. A D gene is named only where the DNA matches it firmly. Clone size appears in some rows only: once, few, many, or a class for an expanded clone.

d_gene: TRBD2
abundance: -
len: 17
v_gene: TRBV7-9
CDR3aa: CASSTRLAGANTGELFF

d_gene: TRBD1
abundance: -
len: 12
v_gene: TRBV29-1
CDR3aa: CSLVTGIDGYTF

d_gene: -
abundance: -
len: 14
v_gene: TRBV20-1
CDR3aa: CSARVGDSNQPQHF

d_gene: -
abundance: -
len: 16
v_gene: TRBV12-5
CDR3aa: CAITRNTATGNTEAFF

d_gene: -
abundance: once
len: 11
v_gene: TRBV10-3
CDR3aa: CATSLDRTLFF

d_gene: -
abundance: -
len: 15
v_gene: TRBV7-9
CDR3aa: CASSFRDGPSYEQYF

d_gene: TRBD1
abundance: -
len: 16
v_gene: TRBV12-3/TRBV12-4
CDR3aa: CASSLYPGTGSEKLFF

d_gene: TRBD1
abundance: -
len: 15
v_gene: TRBV6-6
CDR3aa: CASRGQGHMNTEAFF

d_gene: -
abundance: many
len: 15
v_gene: TRBV9
CDR3aa: CASSVRGSTNSPLHF

d_gene: -
abundance: few
len: 18
v_gene: TRBV12-3/TRBV12-4
CDR3aa: CASTNQVGPQRKNTEAFF

d_gene: -
abundance: few
len: 14
v_gene: TRBV7-9
CDR3aa: CASSLPGRGTEAFF

d_gene: -
abundance: few
len: 16
v_gene: TRBV7-9
CDR3aa: CASSLAGAEAYYGYTF

d_gene: -
abundance: -
len: 12
v_gene: TRBV27
CDR3aa: CASSGYLLPQYF

d_gene: TRBD1
abundance: many
len: 14
v_gene: TRBV5-1
CDR3aa: CASSSTGTGYEQYF

d_gene: TRBD1
abundance: -
len: 12
v_gene: TRBV10-3
CDR3aa: CAISGTGDEQYF

d_gene: TRBD1
abundance: many
len: 15
v_gene: TRBV2
CDR3aa: CASSGRDRSLRKLFF

d_gene: TRBD2
abundance: -
len: 16
v_gene: TRBV5-8
CDR3aa: CASSLAVAGAAGELFF

d_gene: -
abundance: few
len: 15
v_gene: TRBV7-2
CDR3aa: CASSLSRLQAGGYTF

d_gene: TRBD1
abundance: once
len: 13
v_gene: TRBV20-1
CDR3aa: CSARPTGVGEQYF

d_gene: -
abundance: many
len: 15
v_gene: TRBV12-3/TRBV12-4
CDR3aa: CASSREGQGTSPLHF

d_gene: -
abundance: few
len: 17
v_gene: TRBV5-1
CDR3aa: CASSLLSPPPGAYEQYF

d_gene: -
abundance: many
len: 13
v_gene: TRBV7-9
CDR3aa: CASSPSGNYEQYF

d_gene: TRBD1
abundance: -
len: 14
v_gene: TRBV7-2
CDR3aa: CASRGGTTNHGYTF

d_gene: -
abundance: many
len: 12
v_gene: TRBV15
CDR3aa: CATSRGVSEQYF

d_gene: -
abundance: few
len: 17
v_gene: TRBV7-9
CDR3aa: CASTPPGGLDSSYEQYF

d_gene: -
abundance: many
len: 13
v_gene: TRBV10-3
CDR3aa: CAISDDSRETQYF

d_gene: -
abundance: many
len: 12
v_gene: TRBV29-1
CDR3aa: CSGVGRGTEAFF

d_gene: -
abundance: once
len: 15
v_gene: TRBV29-1
CDR3aa: CSPRAGSQPNTEAFF

d_gene: TRBD2
abundance: few
len: 14
v_gene: TRBV6-5
CDR3aa: CASSYTAGVETQYF

d_gene: -
abundance: -
len: 14
v_gene: TRBV25-1
CDR3aa: CASSQGGFEETQYF

d_gene: -
abundance: -
len: 14
v_gene: TRBV7-9
CDR3aa: CASSDPLYSYEQYF

d_gene: -
abundance: -
len: 13
v_gene: TRBV6-1
CDR3aa: CASRGTLKETQYF

d_gene: TRBD1
abundance: -
len: 18
v_gene: TRBV6-4
CDR3aa: CASSGSTFRDRVTGELFF

d_gene: -
abundance: -
len: 16
v_gene: TRBV7-8
CDR3aa: CASSQDPRGLSYGYTF

d_gene: -
abundance: many
len: 15
v_gene: TRBV9
CDR3aa: CASSVIGASGNTIYF

d_gene: -
abundance: many
len: 12
v_gene: TRBV29-1
CDR3aa: CSVDTGGFGYTF

d_gene: TRBD1
abundance: -
len: 15
v_gene: TRBV2
CDR3aa: CASSPRQGGDEKLFF

d_gene: -
abundance: -
len: 13
v_gene: TRBV7-9
CDR3aa: CASREAGDTEAFF

d_gene: -
abundance: -
len: 13
v_gene: TRBV2
CDR3aa: CASSHWGVQPQHF

d_gene: -
abundance: once
len: 14
v_gene: TRBV20-1
CDR3aa: CSAGRGRSSYEQYF

d_gene: TRBD1
abundance: once
len: 14
v_gene: TRBV6-1
CDR3aa: CASRGTGGAGELFF

d_gene: TRBD1
abundance: many
len: 15
v_gene: TRBV15
CDR3aa: CATAQGGRGNQPQHF

d_gene: -
abundance: -
len: 14
v_gene: TRBV7-9
CDR3aa: CASSLGVEGTEAFF

d_gene: -
abundance: -
len: 14
v_gene: TRBV7-9
CDR3aa: CASSEGLDTGELFF

d_gene: TRBD1
abundance: many
len: 13
v_gene: TRBV7-9
CDR3aa: CASSRQGGNEQYF

d_gene: -
abundance: many
len: 15
v_gene: TRBV2
CDR3aa: CASSGAAGGNTEAFF

d_gene: -
abundance: -
len: 17
v_gene: TRBV6-5
CDR3aa: CASRVQGLPSGANVLTF